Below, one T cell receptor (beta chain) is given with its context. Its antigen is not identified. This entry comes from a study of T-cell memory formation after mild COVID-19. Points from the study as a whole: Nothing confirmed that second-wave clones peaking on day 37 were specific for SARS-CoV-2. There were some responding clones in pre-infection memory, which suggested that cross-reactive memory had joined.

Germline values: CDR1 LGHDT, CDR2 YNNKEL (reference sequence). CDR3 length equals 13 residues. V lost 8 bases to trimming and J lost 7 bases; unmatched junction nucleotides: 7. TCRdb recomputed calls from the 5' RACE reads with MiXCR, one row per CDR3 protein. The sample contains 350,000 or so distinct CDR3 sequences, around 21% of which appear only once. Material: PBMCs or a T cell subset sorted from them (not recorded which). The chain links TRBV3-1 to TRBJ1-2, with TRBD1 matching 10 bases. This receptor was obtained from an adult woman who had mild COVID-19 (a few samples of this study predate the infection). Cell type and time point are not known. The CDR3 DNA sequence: TGTGCCAGCTACCCAGGACAGGGGGGTGGCTACACCTTC. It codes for CASYPGQGGGYTF.